This TCR beta chain was obtained from a study of blood T cell repertoires in COVID-19. Background on the study: The United States, Italy and Spain supplied acute and convalescent COVID-19 samples. T cells, B-cell-depleted T cells, or PBMCs provided the cDNA or gDNA that served as material.

Per the study methods: Amplified reference gene primers provided the basis for estimating nucleated cell counts. Profiling relied on immunoSEQ multiplex PCR, and the TCRdb table lists in-frame clones only, not all of them. The D gene and trimming were derived from the DNA, and the V and J assignments and clone size from that table. The profile shows about 220,000 clones, around 82% of them singletons. The material sequenced was peripheral blood. The clonotype was recovered from a human donor in a cohort sampled during active COVID-19.

For the CDR3, the DNA is TGTGCCAGCAGCTCCAGGGACAGGGTTTTTAACACTGAAGCTTTCTTT. Translated: CASSSRDRVFNTEAFF. V is TRBV7-9 and J is TRBJ1-1; TRBD1 matches 9 bases. CDR1 is SEHNR, CDR2 FQNEAQ, per germline (reference sequence). This CDR3 region has 16 residues. Trimming at V came to 4 bases and at J to 2 bases, leaving 8 bases not matched to a gene.